Below, 7 T cell receptor beta chains from the same sample are listed, as sequenced in a study of cytomegalovirus exposure and HLA in healthy donors (dated by TCRdb to about 2017). The library relied on the immunoSEQ multiplex PCR assay. For the multiplex PCR, a mixture combining 60 forward primers for TCR Vbeta segments and 13 reverse primers for TCR Jbeta segments was used. TCRdb took over this immuneACCESS table, retaining in-frame rearrangements with V and J assigned. Such tables are incomplete; in checked studies, under half of the missing clones stem from an unresolved V gene, and the remainder is unexplained. This sample is represented by approximately 120,000 clones; over 70% of them were singletons. The leading ten clones occupy over 2.5% of the sample. Sample: PBMCs. These receptor sequences come from a woman aged 45 to 65 in good health and CMV-seronegative.

This rearrangement joins TRBV21-1 to TRBJ2-1; no DNA check was done on the table's D call, TRBD2. TRBV21-1 is marked as a pseudogene. CDR3 length: 14 residues. The CDR3 loop is CARASGSSYNEQFF. CDR3 DNA: TGTGCCAGGGCTAGCGGAAGCTCCTACAATGAGCAGTTCTTC.

About this clone itself: One end of the junction does not line up with germline, which may come from a read error. This rearrangement joins TRBV7-7 to TRBJ2-5, with TRBD1 identical over 7 bases. The CDR3 loop spans 14 amino acids. Germline assignment: CDR1 SSHAT and CDR2 FNYEAQ (reference sequence). The chain's CDR3 is CASSLNRGFDTQYF. CDR3 nucleotides: TGTGCTAGCAGCTTAAACAGGGGTTTTGATACCCAGTACTTC.

This chain uses TRBV28 with TRBJ2-3, with 11 bases matching TRBD2. From germline, CDR1 is MDHEN and CDR2 SYDVKM. The CDR3 consists of 17 residues. V lost 6 bases, J lost 0 bases, and 8 bases stayed unmatched. CDR3 residues: CASSDPGLAESTDTQYF. Written as DNA, the CDR3 is TGTGCCAGCAGCGACCCGGGACTAGCGGAAAGCACAGATACGCAGTATTTT.

This clone occurred a few times. The V and J genes are TRBV28 and TRBJ2-5; 7 bases agree with TRBD1. Per the germline V gene, CDR1 is MDHEN and CDR2 is SYDVKM. V gave up 3 bases and J gave up 2 bases; unmatched junction bases: 9. The CDR3 loop spans 16 amino acids. In DNA, the CDR3 is TGTGCCAGCAGTTTTGGGATAGGGACAGCTCAAGAGACCCAGTACTTC. Translation gives CASSFGIGTAQETQYF.

The chain recombines TRBV28 with TRBJ2-1, with a weak D call TRBD1 (5 bases). Per germline, CDR1 MDHEN and CDR2 SYDVKM. The ends were cut back, 0 bases at V and 8 bases at J, with 8 bases in the middle. The CDR3 totals 13 residues. The DNA for the CDR3 is TGTGCCAGCAGTTTATGGGCAGGGTATGAGCAGTTCTTC. Its protein product is CASSLWAGYEQFF.

The chain has TRBV15 and TRBJ2-1, with a possible D match to TRBD2 (5 bases). Deletions cut 0 bases from V and 3 bases from J, with 12 bases between. Germline V gene sequence: CDR1 LNHNV, CDR2 YYDKDF (reference sequence). There are 16 residues in the CDR3. The CDR3: CATSRDGYGNYNEQFF. CDR3 in DNA: TGTGCCACCAGCAGAGATGGTTACGGGAACTACAATGAGCAGTTCTTC.

The chain combines TRBV2 with TRBJ2-7, with 9 bases aligning to TRBD1. The ends lost 6 bases at V and 3 bases at J; junction bases unmatched: 6. CDR3 length: 14 residues. Germline V lookup: CDR1 SNHLY, CDR2 FYNNEI. The CDR3 reads CASSRDRAHYEQYF. In nucleotides, the CDR3 is TGTGCCAGCAGCCGGGACAGGGCACACTACGAGCAGTACTTC.